Each of the 27 T cell receptor beta chains below was sequenced from the same sample in a study of T cell repertoires and Cas9 in healthy adults. Only in-frame clones appear in the TCRdb table, and some are missing; sequencing was by immunoSEQ multiplex PCR. Of 20,000 to 25,000 clones in the sample, 90% were seen once. The material sequenced was CD4+ effector T cells (CD127+, CD25-, CD137-, CD154-) from PBMCs; culture status not recorded. The source of these receptors is a human donor in good health.

The chain joins TRBV7-9 to TRBJ2-5; the match to TRBD2 covers 8 bases. Trimming removed 5 bases from V and 5 bases from J; junction bases left unmatched: 16. The CDR3 is 17 residues long. The germline CDR1 and CDR2 sequences are SEHNR and FQNEAQ (reference sequence). The chain's CDR3 is CASSPDYQSGGGETQYF. CDR3 DNA: TGTGCCAGCAGCCCCGACTACCAAAGCGGGGGCGGGGAGACCCAGTACTTC.

V and J are TRBV28 and TRBJ2-5, with TRBD2 matching over 12 bases. CDR1 is MDHEN and CDR2 is SYDVKM in the germline V gene. The ends lost 8 bases at V and 0 bases at J; junction bases unmatched: 10. The CDR3 has 17 amino acids. This CDR3 reads CASPPLAGGTYQETQYF. CDR3 DNA: TGTGCCAGCCCTCCCCTAGCGGGGGGGACGTACCAAGAGACCCAGTACTTC.

The chain has TRBV5-4 and TRBJ2-2; D is uncertain. Germline CDR1 and CDR2: SGHNT and YYREEE (reference sequence). The CDR3 covers 16 residues. With 2 bases removed from V and 5 bases from J, the gap between germline ends came to 16 bases. This CDR3 is CASSLPGRERTGELFF. The CDR3 nucleotides read TGTGCCAGCAGCTTACCGGGCCGCGAAAGGACCGGGGAGCTGTTTTTT.

This clone was seen a few times. The chain joins TRBV2 to TRBJ2-3; no clear D gene. V dropped 2 bases and J dropped 6 bases, with 6 bases sitting between them. Germline CDR1 and CDR2: SNHLY and FYNNEI. The CDR3 is made up of 12 amino acids. The DNA for the CDR3 is TGTGCCAGCAGTGAAAATGGGGATACGCAGTATTTT. It yields the protein CASSENGDTQYF.

V and J are TRBV2 and TRBJ1-2; D call uncertain. The CDR3 runs 15 residues. Germline-derived CDR1 and CDR2 are SNHLY and FYNNEI. Trimming pared 2 bases from V and 7 bases from J, leaving 17 bases between. CDR3 sequence: CASSELTGYSSGYTF. CDR3 nucleotide sequence: TGTGCCAGCAGTGAACTTACGGGGTATTCAAGTGGCTACACCTTC.

This chain connects TRBV5-6 to TRBJ2-1; 10 bases match TRBD2. This CDR3 has 17 residues. Germline CDR1 is SGHDT and CDR2 is YYEEEE. J lost 3 bases, V lost 0 bases, and 6 bases had no gene match. The CDR3 here is CASSLGPSGGHYNEQFF. DNA of the CDR3: TGTGCCAGCAGCTTGGGTCCTAGCGGGGGTCACTACAATGAGCAGTTCTTC.

The V gene is TRBV6-5, the J gene TRBJ1-2; no definite D call. Germline CDR1 MNHEY, CDR2 SVGAGI. This CDR3 has 13 amino acids. V dropped 8 bases and J dropped 2 bases, with 12 bases sitting between them. CDR3 region: CASCLRQNYGYTF. The CDR3 nucleotides are TGTGCCAGCTGTTTGAGGCAAAACTATGGCTACACCTTC.

The chain is built from TRBV2 and TRBJ1-2; D perhaps matches TRBD1 (5 bases). V gave up 8 bases and J gave up 6 bases, with 19 bases separating them. This CDR3 is built from 14 residues. Germline assignment: CDR1 SNHLY and CDR2 FYNNEI. The CDR3, as DNA: TGTGCCAGCGGGGGGGTAAGGGACCGAAATGGCTACACCTTC. It specifies CASGGVRDRNGYTF.

The chain has TRBV27 and TRBJ2-1; D uncertain. Germline V gives CDR1 MNHEY, CDR2 SMNVEV (reference sequence). This CDR3 has 15 amino acids. V was pared by 5 bases and J by 8 bases, with 19 bases between. CDR3 amino acids: CASSAAGGAPDEQFF. The CDR3 nucleotides read TGTGCCAGCAGTGCCGCTGGTGGAGCCCCCGATGAGCAGTTCTTC.

The chain recombines TRBV5-1 with TRBJ1-2; a weak D match, TRBD1 (5 bases). The CDR3 spans 14 residues. V was shortened by 2 bases and J by 4 bases, with 12 bases between the two germline ends. Per germline, CDR1 SGHRS and CDR2 YFSETQ. CDR3 sequence: CASSLARAPYGYTF. The DNA for the CDR3 is TGCGCCAGCAGCTTAGCCAGGGCCCCCTATGGCTACACCTTC.

Turning to this clone: One end of the junction fails to match germline, which may point to a read error. The V and J genes are TRBV7-7 and TRBJ2-2, with unresolved D. The CDR3 runs to 16 residues. CDR1 is SSHAT and CDR2 is FNYEAQ in the germline V gene (reference sequence). CDR3 in DNA: TGTGCTAGCAGCTTAAAAGCCCAGCGTGGGGCCGGGGAGCTGTTTTTT. It is translated as CASSLKAQRGAGELFF. Full variable domain (remainder filled in from reference TRBV7-7 and TRBJ2-2): GAGVSQSPRYKVTKRGQDVTLRCDPISSHATLYWYQQALGQGPEFLTYFNYEAQPDKSGLPSDRFSAERPEGSISTLTIQRTEQRDSAMYRCASSLKAQRGAGELFFGEGSRLTVL.

This sequence joins TRBV11-2 and TRBJ2-2, with unresolved D. V lost 2 bases to trimming and J lost 7 bases, with 14 bases between them. CDR3 length: 15 residues. From germline, CDR1 is SGHAT and CDR2 FQNNGV. The CDR3 here is CASSLHGSPGGELFF. The CDR3 region has the DNA TGTGCCAGCAGCTTACACGGGTCGCCTGGCGGGGAGCTGTTTTTT.

This clone turned up a few times. The CDR3 loop reads CASGGGALGGELFF. The CDR3 nucleotides are TGTGCCAGCGGCGGGGGGGCCTTAGGCGGGGAGCTGTTTTTT. The chain carries TRBV28 and TRBJ2-2; TRBD2 matches at 9 bases. With V trimmed by 8 bases and J by 7 bases, 8 bases remained unmatched. There are 14 residues in the CDR3. Germline CDR1 reads MDHEN; CDR2 reads SYDVKM.

CDR3 bases: TGTGCCAGCAGCTTCGCAGGAGGTGAGCAGTACTTC. Translating gives CASSFAGGEQYF. This rearrangement joins TRBV4-2 to TRBJ2-7, with D maybe TRBD2 (5 bases). Per the germline V gene, CDR1 is LGHNA and CDR2 is YNFKEQ. V was pared by 5 bases and J by 7 bases, with 12 bases between. The CDR3 covers 12 residues.

The rearrangement joins TRBV19 to TRBJ2-5, with D perhaps TRBD1 or TRBD2 (5 bases each). The V and J ends lost 3 bases and 7 bases respectively, with 9 bases between them. Per the germline V gene, CDR1 is LNHDA and CDR2 is SQIVND (reference sequence). There are 12 residues in the CDR3. The CDR3 region has the DNA TGTGCCAGTAGTATCGAAGGGACGACCCAGTACTTC. It yields the protein CASSIEGTTQYF.

The chain carries TRBV13 and TRBJ1-6; D is perhaps TRBD1 (5 bases). The V gene's germline CDR1 is PRHDT and CDR2 FYEKMQ (reference sequence). The CDR3 has 17 amino acids. V gave up 1 base and J gave up 7 bases, with 17 bases separating them. CDR3 protein: CASSLAIFQGRNSPLHF. The CDR3 DNA follows: TGTGCCAGCAGCTTAGCTATATTTCAGGGAAGAAATTCACCCCTCCACTTT.

V is TRBV5-1 and J is TRBJ1-1, with TRBD1 matching over 7 bases. Germline V CDR1 and CDR2: SGHRS, YFSETQ. The V gene end was trimmed by 0 bases and the J gene end by 4 bases; junction bases not matched to a gene: 3. This CDR3 has 14 amino acids. CDR3 nucleotide sequence: TGCGCCAGCAGCTTGGAGGGGGCGGGCACTGAAGCTTTCTTT. Protein sequence: CASSLEGAGTEAFF.

The V call is TRBV19, the J call TRBJ1-5; D is unresolved. CDR3 size: 12 residues. The V gene lost 1 base and the J gene lost 7 bases, with 5 bases spanning the gap. The germline gives CDR1 LNHDA, CDR2 SQIVND (reference sequence). This CDR3 is CASSIVGQPQHF. The CDR3 coding sequence is TGTGCCAGTAGTATAGTGGGACAGCCCCAGCATTTT.

This chain uses TRBV5-1 with TRBJ1-1, with D unclear. The CDR3 covers 15 residues. V lost 1 base to trimming and J lost 1 base, with 11 bases between them. Germline CDR1 is SGHRS and CDR2 is YFSETQ. The CDR3 loop reads CASSLSGSRNTEAFF. CDR3 DNA: TGCGCCAGCAGCTTGTCAGGCTCCAGGAACACTGAAGCTTTCTTT.

The rearrangement uses TRBV19 and TRBJ1-1; D perhaps matches TRBD1 (5 bases). Trimming left V 5 bases short and J 6 bases short, with 16 bases between. This CDR3 has 14 residues. Germline lookup yields CDR1 LNHDA and CDR2 SQIVND (reference sequence). The CDR3 is CASSPRREGAEAFF. DNA of the CDR3: TGTGCCAGTAGTCCCCGTCGGGAAGGGGCTGAAGCTTTCTTT.

This rearrangement joins TRBV5-1 to TRBJ2-5; no definite D call. This CDR3 comprises 16 residues. V lost 4 bases to trimming and J lost 9 bases, with 25 bases between them. Germline V gene sequence: CDR1 SGHRS, CDR2 YFSETQ. CDR3 residues: CASSPRTQADVFSQYF. The CDR3 bases are TGCGCCAGCAGCCCGCGAACCCAGGCCGACGTGTTTTCCCAGTACTTC.

CDR3 nucleotides: TGTGCCAGCAGTCCAAGGACATCAACTAATGAAAAACTGTTTTTT. It codes for CASSPRTSTNEKLFF. The chain joins TRBV2 to TRBJ1-4; maybe TRBD1 (5 bases). The CDR3 runs 15 residues. The germline CDR1 and CDR2 sequences are SNHLY and FYNNEI. The ends were cut back, 5 bases at V and 0 bases at J, with 10 bases in the middle.

V is TRBV2 and J is TRBJ1-2; D is ambiguous. V was clipped by 0 bases and J by 8 bases, with 10 bases between them. The CDR3 has 13 residues. Germline values: CDR1 SNHLY, CDR2 FYNNEI. CDR3 DNA: TGTGCCAGCAGTGAAGCTGGATTAGGAGGCTACACCTTC. Amino acids: CASSEAGLGGYTF.

V is TRBV5-6 and J is TRBJ2-7, with 8 bases identical to TRBD1. After removal of 4 bases from V and 3 bases from J, the junction contained 6 bases not matched to a gene. The CDR3 spans 14 residues. Germline CDR1 is SGHDT and CDR2 is YYEEEE. The chain's CDR3 is CASSRGQASYEQYF. For the CDR3, the DNA is TGTGCCAGCAGCCGGGGACAGGCTAGCTACGAGCAGTACTTC.

The J gene is TRBJ1-1, the V gene TRBV10-3, with a tentative D call TRBD1 (5 bases). This CDR3 is built from 15 residues. The V end was cut by 0 bases, the J end by 0 bases, with 8 bases between. Germline lookup yields CDR1 ENHRY and CDR2 SYGVKD. This chain's CDR3 is CAISESTVLNTEAFF. CDR3 DNA sequence: TGTGCCATCAGTGAGTCGACAGTCCTGAACACTGAAGCTTTCTTT.

The rearrangement uses TRBV2 and TRBJ2-3; the D is unclear. CDR1 is SNHLY, CDR2 FYNNEI, per germline. V shed 3 bases and J shed 2 bases, with 0 bases lying between them. This CDR3 has 11 residues. The DNA for the CDR3 is TGTGCCAGCAGTGACACAGATACGCAGTATTTT. Its translation is CASSDTDTQYF.

This clone was counted only a few times. The chain couples TRBV19 to TRBJ1-1; maybe TRBD1 (5 bases). In germline, CDR1 is LNHDA, CDR2 SQIVND (reference sequence). V lost 0 bases, J lost 3 bases, and 8 bases lay in between. The CDR3 spans 14 residues. The CDR3 loop is CASSIEGVDTEAFF. The DNA for the CDR3 is TGTGCCAGTAGTATAGAAGGGGTCGACACTGAAGCTTTCTTT. The full variable domain, with the rest looked up from reference TRBV19 and TRBJ1-1, is DGGITQSPKYLFRKEGQNVTLSCEQNLNHDAMYWYRQDPGQGLRLIYYSQIVNDFQKGDIAEGYSVSREKKESFPLTVTSAQKNPTAFYLCASSIEGVDTEAFFGQGTRLTVV.